Shown below are 18 T cell receptor beta chains from a single sample sequenced in a study of cytomegalovirus exposure and HLA in healthy donors. The PCR employed 60 Vbeta primers together with 13 Jbeta primers. Libraries were prepared by immunoSEQ multiplex PCR; TCRdb keeps only in-frame clonotypes and omits some of them. The table has about 200,000 clones, about 82% seen once. Specimen: PBMCs. The receptor set was obtained from a man aged 25-45 years in good health and CMV-seronegative.

This clone showed up just a few times. The genes are TRBV5-4 and TRBJ2-2, with unresolved D. Germline CDR1 reads SGHNT; CDR2 reads YYREEE (reference sequence). V dropped 5 bases and J dropped 4 bases, with 6 bases sitting between them. The CDR3 extends over 12 amino acids. CDR3 sequence reads: CASSSSTGELFF. For the CDR3, the DNA is TGTGCCAGCAGTTCCTCCACCGGGGAGCTGTTTTTT.

The chain joins TRBV19 to TRBJ2-2; weak D call: TRBD2 (6 bases). In germline, CDR1 is LNHDA, CDR2 SQIVND (reference sequence). The CDR3 is 18 residues long. V was pared by 1 base and J by 4 bases, with 19 bases between. CDR3 coding DNA: TGTGCCAGTAGTATAGGCCCGCGGGAAGGGGACTTCACCGGGGAGCTGTTTTTT. Its protein product is CASSIGPREGDFTGELFF.

The V call is TRBV6-5, the J call TRBJ2-1; tentatively, D is TRBD2 (5 bases). CDR1 and CDR2 (germline): MNHEY, SVGAGI. CDR3 length equals 15 residues. V dropped 0 bases and J dropped 2 bases, with 8 bases sitting between them. The CDR3 sequence: CASSYSGETYNEQFF. The CDR3 nucleotides read TGTGCCAGCAGTTACTCCGGGGAAACCTACAATGAGCAGTTCTTC.

J is TRBJ2-3 and V is TRBV29-1, with TRBD2 as a possible D gene (6 bases). Trimming shortened V by 0 bases and J by 3 bases, and 13 bases separated the two germline ends. CDR1 is SQVTM, CDR2 ANQGSEA, per germline. The CDR3 consists of 15 residues. The CDR3 loop is CSVEDFLGGTDTQYF. For the CDR3, the DNA is TGCAGCGTTGAAGATTTCCTGGGGGGTACAGATACGCAGTATTTT.

The sample holds a few counts of this clone. The DNA for the CDR3 is TGTGCCAGCAGCTCGGGACTAGACGCCAGAGAGACCCAGTACTTC. This sequence encodes CASSSGLDARETQYF. The chain links TRBV11-2 to TRBJ2-5; 8 bases align to TRBD2. The germline gives CDR1 SGHAT, CDR2 FQNNGV. The CDR3 is 15 amino acids. V lost 4 bases to trimming and J lost 4 bases; unmatched junction nucleotides: 8.

About this clone: Within the sample, other DNA sequences also encode this same CDR3. V usage is TRBV6-5 and J usage is TRBJ2-1; 7 bases align to TRBD2. CDR1 is MNHEY and CDR2 is SVGAGI in the germline V gene. The CDR3 consists of 14 residues. V shed 8 bases and J 0 bases; nucleotides not matched to a gene: 4. The CDR3 loop reads CASRGGGSYNEQFF. The DNA of the CDR3 is TGTGCCAGCCGAGGCGGGGGCTCCTACAATGAGCAGTTCTTC.

The chain carries TRBV7-2 and TRBJ1-1; the D gene is possibly TRBD1 (5 bases). The V and J ends lost 5 bases and 1 base respectively, with 8 bases between them. Per germline, CDR1 SGHTA and CDR2 FQGNSA. The CDR3 is 13 amino acids. The CDR3 nucleotides are TGTGCCAGCAGCGCCCAGGGGAACACTGAAGCTTTCTTT. Translating it yields CASSAQGNTEAFF.

This chain uses TRBV6-5 with TRBJ1-1, with D uncertain. Trimming cost V 4 bases and J 0 bases, with 15 bases left between them. The CDR3 spans 16 residues. CDR1 and CDR2 from the germline V gene are MNHEY and SVGAGI. The CDR3, as DNA: TGTGCCAGCAGTTTTTCCGCGGCAGTTATGAACACTGAAGCTTTCTTT. Protein: CASSFSAAVMNTEAFF.

The V gene is TRBV29-1, the J gene TRBJ2-7; D may be TRBD2 (5 bases). The CDR3 length is 11 residues. From germline, CDR1 is SQVTM and CDR2 ANQGSEA. The ends were cut back, 4 bases at V and 7 bases at J, with 11 bases in the middle. CDR3 amino acids: CSVVWRGEQYF. CDR3 nucleotides: TGCAGCGTTGTCTGGCGAGGGGAGCAGTACTTC.

J is TRBJ2-3 and V is TRBV7-6, with 7 bases fitting TRBD1. Germline trimming cut 2 bases from V and 4 bases from J; bases unmatched to any gene: 9. Germline-derived CDR1 and CDR2 are SGHVS and FNYEAQ. This CDR3 region has 16 residues. CDR3 amino acids: CASSLLSAGGPDTQYF. CDR3 coding DNA: TGTGCCAGCAGCTTACTTTCAGCAGGGGGTCCAGATACGCAGTATTTT.

This chain connects TRBV7-2 to TRBJ1-3; TRBD1 matches at 10 bases. V shed 5 bases and J 4 bases; nucleotides not matched to a gene: 11. Germline V lookup: CDR1 SGHTA, CDR2 FQGNSA. CDR3 size: 17 residues. The CDR3 loop reads CASSRVSTGGAGNTIYF. CDR3 nucleotide sequence: TGTGCCAGCAGCCGCGTTTCGACAGGGGGCGCGGGAAACACCATATATTTT.

This clone turned up a few times. The V call is TRBV5-4, the J call TRBJ1-5, with D possibly TRBD1 on 6 matching bases. This CDR3 spans 13 amino acids. Per germline, CDR1 SGHNT and CDR2 YYREEE (reference sequence). The V end was cut by 4 bases, the J end by 6 bases, with 11 bases between. The CDR3 coding sequence is TGTGCCAGCAGCCGACAGGAGCGTCAGCCCCAGCATTTT. Residues: CASSRQERQPQHF.

This CDR3 is CASSVDRAMNTEAFF. The DNA of the CDR3 is TGTGCCAGTAGTGTCGACAGGGCCATGAACACTGAAGCTTTCTTT. This chain joins TRBV19 and TRBJ1-1; 7 nucleotides match TRBD1. Germline V gene sequence: CDR1 LNHDA, CDR2 SQIVND (reference sequence). V trimming: 5 bases; J trimming: 0 bases; junction bases outside the gene matches: 6. The length of the CDR3 is 15 residues. Full variable domain (missing parts from reference TRBV19 and TRBJ1-1): DGGITQSPKYLFRKEGQNVTLSCEQNLNHDAMYWYRQDPGQGLRLIYYSQIVNDFQKGDIAEGYSVSREKKESFPLTVTSAQKNPTAFYLCASSVDRAMNTEAFFGQGTRLTVV.

This clone was recorded a few times. The chain links TRBV21-1 to TRBJ2-3; the D segment call TRBD1 is taken from the table without a DNA check. TRBV21-1 is reported as a pseudogene. The CDR3 contains 14 residues. The CDR3 sequence is CASSKTGSTDTQYF. In DNA form, the CDR3 reads TGTGCCAGCAGCAAGACAGGGAGCACAGATACGCAGTATTTT.

V and J are TRBV2 and TRBJ2-1; possible D gene TRBD2, 6 bases. Between the trimmed V and J ends, which lost 6 bases and 12 bases, there was a span of 18 bases. Per germline, CDR1 SNHLY and CDR2 FYNNEI. The CDR3 extends over 13 amino acids. This chain's CDR3 is CASSPRTTRGQFF. The CDR3 nucleotides read TGTGCCAGCAGCCCCAGGACTACCCGGGGGCAGTTCTTC. The full variable domain, completed using reference TRBV2 and TRBJ2-1, is EPEVTQTPSHQVTQMGQEVILRCVPISNHLYFYWYRQILGQKVEFLVSFYNNEISEKSEIFDDQFSVERPDGSNFTLKIRSTKLEDSAMYFCASSPRTTRGQFFGPGTRLTVL.

This sequence joins TRBV15 and TRBJ1-1, with TRBD1 as a possible D gene (5 bases). Germline CDR1 and CDR2: LNHNV and YYDKDF (reference sequence). This CDR3 region has 14 residues. Trimming stripped 7 bases from V and 1 base from J, with 13 bases between. DNA of the CDR3: TGTGCCACCAAAAGGGGTTCCTCGAACACTGAAGCTTTCTTT. Translation: CATKRGSSNTEAFF.

The chain has TRBV11-2 and TRBJ1-6, with D possibly matching TRBD1 (5 bases). Trimming took 2 bases from V and 9 from J, leaving 11 bases between them. CDR3 length: 14 residues. Germline V gene lookup returns CDR1 SGHAT and CDR2 FQNNGV. The CDR3 region has the DNA TGTGCCAGCAGCTTAAGTGGGGCTGGTTCACCCCTCCACTTT. Amino acids: CASSLSGAGSPLHF.

This clone occurred once. The chain carries TRBV20-1 and TRBJ2-7; D ambiguous. V was cut by 3 bases and J by 3 bases, with 6 bases left in between. The length of the CDR3 is 11 residues. The germline V gene has CDR1 DFQATT and CDR2 SNEGSKA (reference sequence). CDR3 amino acids: CSARIVYEQYF. The CDR3 DNA reads TGCAGTGCTAGGATAGTCTACGAGCAGTACTTC.